Given below is one T cell receptor beta chain in context. Isolated RNA was reverse transcribed into cDNA used as the sequencing template. Profiled with immunoSEQ multiplex PCR; TCRdb holds only in-frame clones, not every one. The data show some 170,000 clones, 50% to 75% seen once. This specimen belongs to a study of CD8+ T cells in alopecia areata. About the study: Treated patients were dosed with oral tofacitinib, taking 5 to 10 mg twice daily. Treated patients were scored for severity by percent of scalp affected.

The CDR3 has 14 residues. Germline V lookup: CDR1 MDHEN, CDR2 SYDVKM. With 2 bases removed from V and 9 bases from J, the gap between germline ends came to 11 bases. Treatment given: oral pan-JAK inhibitor, 5-10 mg twice daily. The V and J genes are TRBV28 and TRBJ1-6; no definite D call. The source is a human donor with alopecia areata. Source: CD4+ T cells sorted from blood, taken at approximately week 61, from a patient treated with tofacitinib. In DNA form, the CDR3 reads TGTGCCAGCAGTTTAGTTACAACGGGTTCACCCCTCCACTTT. Residues: CASSLVTTGSPLHF.